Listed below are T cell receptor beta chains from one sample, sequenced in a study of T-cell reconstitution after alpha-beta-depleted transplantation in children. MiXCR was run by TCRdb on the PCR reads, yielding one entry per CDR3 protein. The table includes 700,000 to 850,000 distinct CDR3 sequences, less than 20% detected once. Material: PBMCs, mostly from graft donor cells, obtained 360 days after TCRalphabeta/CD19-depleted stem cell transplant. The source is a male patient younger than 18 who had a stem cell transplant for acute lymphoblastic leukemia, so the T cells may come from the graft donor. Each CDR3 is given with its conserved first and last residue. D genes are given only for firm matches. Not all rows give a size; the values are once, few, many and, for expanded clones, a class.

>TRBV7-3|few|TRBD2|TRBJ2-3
CASSTTSGSSDTQYF
TGTGCCAGCAGCACAACTAGCGGGAGTTCGGATACGCAGTATTTT
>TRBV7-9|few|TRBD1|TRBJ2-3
CASSFDGTGWADTQYF
TGTGCCAGCAGCTTCGACGGGACAGGGTGGGCAGATACGCAGTATTTT
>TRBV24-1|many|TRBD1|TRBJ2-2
CATSDWGTGFTGELFF
TGTGCCACCAGTGATTGGGGGACAGGGTTCACCGGGGAGCTGTTTTTT
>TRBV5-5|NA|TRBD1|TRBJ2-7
CASSHDPGTGGPGYF
TGTGCCAGCAGCCATGATCCCGGGACAGGGGGCCCGGGGTACTTC
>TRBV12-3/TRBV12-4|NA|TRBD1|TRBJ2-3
CASLLQGAVSDTQYF
TGTGCCAGTTTGTTACAGGGGGCGGTCTCAGATACGCAGTATTTT
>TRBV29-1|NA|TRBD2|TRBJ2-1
CSVVGLAGWGSYNEQFF
TGCAGCGTTGTAGGACTAGCGGGTTGGGGCTCCTACAATGAGCAGTTCTTC
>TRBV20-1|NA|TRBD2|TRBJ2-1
CSAKALGGWLAEGEQFF
TGCAGTGCGAAAGCCTTGGGGGGGTGGCTAGCGGAGGGAGAGCAGTTCTTC
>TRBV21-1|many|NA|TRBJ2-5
CASSTQGSETQYF
TGTGCCAGCAGTACTCAGGGGTCAGAGACCCAGTACTTC
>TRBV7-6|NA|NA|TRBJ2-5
CASSLVLWETQYF
TGTGCCAGCAGCTTAGTCCTCTGGGAGACCCAGTACTTC
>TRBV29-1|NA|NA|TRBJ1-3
CSVEGGRSRPGNTIYF
TGCAGCGTTGAAGGTGGCCGCTCCCGTCCTGGAAACACCATATATTTT
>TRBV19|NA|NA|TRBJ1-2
CASSSMALNYGYTF
TGTGCCAGTAGTTCGATGGCCTTAAACTATGGCTACACCTTC
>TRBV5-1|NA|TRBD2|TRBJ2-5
CASSLGEGTQYF
TGCGCCAGCAGCTTGGGGGAGGGGACCCAGTACTTC
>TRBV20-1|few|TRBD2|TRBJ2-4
CSAREGGTGKNIQYF
TGCAGTGCTAGAGAGGGAGGGACGGGGAAAAACATTCAGTACTTC